One T cell receptor (beta chain) is described in this entry. The antigen remains undetermined. This sample's RNA came from whole unsorted tissue. The germline V gene encodes CDR1 MNHEY and CDR2 SVGAGI. CDR3 size: 14 residues. The data were taken from a study of tumor and adjacent non-tumor tissue in lung cancer. The wider study: Samples averaged around 4 million productive TCRbeta reads each.

The study's findings and limits: Tumor tissue had significantly higher TCR diversity than normal lung.

A modified ARM-PCR protocol with three rounds of nested PCR amplified TCRbeta. MiXCR was run by TCRdb on the multiplex PCR reads, yielding one entry per CDR3 protein. Of 110,000 or so distinct CDR3 sequences listed, roughly 77% are singletons. The sample comprised lung tumor tissue. J is TRBJ1-2 and V is TRBV6-5, with 7 positions matching TRBD1. The TCR comes from a woman in her sixties with non-small cell lung cancer. The CDR3 DNA sequence: TGTGTTAGCAGTAGGGCCGGGACAGACTATGGCTACACCTTC. It specifies CVSSRAGTDYGYTF.